The next 5 T cell receptor beta chains were all read from a single sample in a study of blood T cell repertoires in COVID-19 (dated by TCRdb to 2019 to 2021). Preparation of the library involved the immunoSEQ multiplex PCR assay. Entries here come from immuneACCESS through TCRdb and include only in-frame sequences with V and J called. Some clones fail to appear in such tables; in the studies checked, an unresolved V gene covers under half of the shortfall, and the cause of the remainder is unknown. In all, the sample holds around 200,000 clones, and approximately 84% of those were seen once. The top ten hold approximately 7% of the sample. The sequenced sample was peripheral blood. These receptors came from a human donor in a cohort sampled during active COVID-19.

V usage is TRBV2 and J usage is TRBJ1-4; 8 bases fit TRBD1. The CDR3 contains 14 residues. Trimming took 5 bases from V and 8 from J; bases not matched to a gene: 7. Germline V gives CDR1 SNHLY, CDR2 FYNNEI. The CDR3 bases are TGTGCCAGCAGTACGGACAGGGTTGACGAAAAACTGTTTTTT. Encoded protein: CASSTDRVDEKLFF. Full variable domain (missing parts from reference TRBV2 and TRBJ1-4): EPEVTQTPSHQVTQMGQEVILRCVPISNHLYFYWYRQILGQKVEFLVSFYNNEISEKSEIFDDQFSVERPDGSNFTLKIRSTKLEDSAMYFCASSTDRVDEKLFFGSGTQLSVL.

This clone was recorded once. The rearrangement joins TRBV11-2 to TRBJ1-1; D is possibly TRBD1 (5 bases). Trimming cost V 3 bases and J 4 bases, with 18 bases left between them. This CDR3 is 16 amino acids long. Germline CDR1 reads SGHAT; CDR2 reads FQNNGV. As DNA, the CDR3 is TGTGCCAGCAGCTTCCGTTCTACCGCGGGGGGCACTGAAGCTTTCTTT. Amino acid sequence: CASSFRSTAGGTEAFF.

This chain connects TRBV10-3 to TRBJ2-3; possible D gene TRBD2, 6 bases. Germline V gene data show CDR1 as ENHRY and CDR2 as SYGVKD. With 6 bases removed from V and 0 bases from J, the gap between germline ends came to 13 bases. The CDR3 runs to 15 residues. CDR3 coding DNA: TGTGCCATCAGGATAAGCGGGTTAAGCACAGATACGCAGTATTTT. This gives the protein CAIRISGLSTDTQYF.

The gene calls are TRBV2 and TRBJ1-1; tentatively, D is TRBD1 (5 bases). V was clipped by 8 bases and J by 7 bases, with 11 bases between them. The CDR3 length is 11 residues. Germline assignment: CDR1 SNHLY and CDR2 FYNNEI. CDR3 loop: CASWQGFEAFF. As DNA, the CDR3 is TGTGCCAGCTGGCAGGGATTTGAAGCTTTCTTT. The full variable domain, rest sourced from reference TRBV2 and TRBJ1-1, is EPEVTQTPSHQVTQMGQEVILRCVPISNHLYFYWYRQILGQKVEFLVSFYNNEISEKSEIFDDQFSVERPDGSNFTLKIRSTKLEDSAMYFCASWQGFEAFFGQGTRLTVV.

This clone has just one count. The V call is TRBV5-1, the J call TRBJ2-7; tentatively, D is TRBD1 (6 bases). The V gene's germline CDR1 is SGHRS and CDR2 YFSETQ. Trimming removed 5 bases at V and 5 bases at J, with 14 bases between. The CDR3 runs 13 residues. The CDR3 coding sequence is TGCGCCAGCAGGGACAGTTGGGCCGACGAGCAGTACTTC. This codes for CASRDSWADEQYF.